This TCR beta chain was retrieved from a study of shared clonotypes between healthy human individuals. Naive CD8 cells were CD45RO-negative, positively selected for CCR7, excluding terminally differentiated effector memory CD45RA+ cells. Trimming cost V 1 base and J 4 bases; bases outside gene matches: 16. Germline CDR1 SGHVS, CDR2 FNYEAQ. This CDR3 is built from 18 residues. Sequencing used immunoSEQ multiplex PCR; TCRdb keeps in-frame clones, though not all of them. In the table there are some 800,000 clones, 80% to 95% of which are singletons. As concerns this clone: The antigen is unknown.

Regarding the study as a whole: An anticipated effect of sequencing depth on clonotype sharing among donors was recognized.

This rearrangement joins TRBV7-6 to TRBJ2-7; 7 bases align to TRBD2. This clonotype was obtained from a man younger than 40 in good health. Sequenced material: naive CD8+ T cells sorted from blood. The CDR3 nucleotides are TGTGCCAGCAGCTTAGGAACTTCCGGGGGGAGCGGGGTTTACGAGCAGTACTTC. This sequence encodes CASSLGTSGGSGVYEQYF.